Given below is one T cell receptor (beta chain) in context. The PCR ran on 60 Vbeta and 13 Jbeta primers. The data were produced by immunoSEQ multiplex PCR, yet TCRdb's version contains in-frame clones alone and is incomplete. The repertoire holds about 150,000 clones, 80% seen once, with under 5.5% in the top ten. This entry is derived from a study of cytomegalovirus exposure and HLA in healthy donors. Germline V gives CDR1 SGHVS, CDR2 FQNEAQ. The CDR3 has 14 residues. V was clipped by 5 bases and J by 4 bases, with 12 bases between them. The rearrangement uses TRBV7-8 and TRBJ1-3; D ambiguous. The sequence was obtained from a man between 25 and 39 years old in good health. Input material: PBMCs. The DNA for the CDR3 is TGTGCCAGCAGCCCCACTCCGAGGGGAAACACCATATATTTT. Its protein is CASSPTPRGNTIYF.